The text below deals with one TCR beta chain. This clonotype has just a few counts. Its target antigen remains unknown. Base qualities are not provided; no much larger clone lies one nucleotide away. These data originate in a study of T cells in Graves' hyperthyroidism and ophthalmopathy (dated by TCRdb to the late 2010s). Concerning the study at large: Peripheral blood was sampled at the time of initial diagnosis, prior to any treatment. A discovery cohort of about a hundred patients, fewer than 50 with Graves' ophthalmopathy and approximately 57 with stable Graves' hyperthyroidism, was used to find distinguishing TCR V-J signatures. Prospective prediction of ophthalmopathy was tested in an independent validation cohort consisting of some 20 hyperthyroidism patients and more than 15 patients who later progressed to ophthalmopathy. The 100 or so discovery patients were divided at random into training and test sets in a 7:3 ratio. The study also compared thyroid tissue and blood T-cell repertoires from over 5 Graves' hyperthyroidism patients. After blood sampling, hyperthyroidism patients were treated with methimazole at a starting dose of 30 mg daily, and ophthalmopathy patients were treated with high-dose intravenous methylprednisolone. The paper reports TCR Vbeta CDR3 sequencing of over 120 peripheral blood samples: 40 or so ophthalmopathy, roughly 74 hyperthyroidism and 17 progressor patients. Points the paper makes about the study in general: Most expanded thyroid clonotypes (frequency above 0.001) were also found in blood, which suggests that blood repertoires may mirror thyroid immune responses. Ophthalmopathy was separated from stable hyperthyroidism by a 13 V-J signature model, with approximately 85% sensitivity and 81% to 82% specificity obtained in cross-validation and 80%/75% obtained in testing. In validation, the model predicted progression to ophthalmopathy with around 71% sensitivity and approximately 72% specificity, a median of about 6 months before onset. Sample size was not statistically predetermined, and blinding of investigators to group allocation was not performed.

The germline V gene provides CDR1 SGHVS and CDR2 FNYEAQ. V and J are truncated by 1 base and 4 bases respectively, leaving an intervening sequence of 8 bases. The CDR3 has 14 amino acids, counting the end cysteine and phenylalanine. The kept DNA is CDR3 alone, 42 bases in frame from the first base. TCR beta CDR3 regions were amplified from RNA transcripts. The TCR CDR3 was subjected to a first round of RT-PCR using the HTBI primer set and the Qiagen OneStep RT-PCR kit. The libraries were constructed in a second round of multiplex PCR and then size-selected and purified. Paired-end sequencing of the libraries was performed with 100 bp reads on an Illumina HiSeq2000. Per the original workflow: Raw data were processed with SOAPnuke, discarding reads with adapters, uncalled bases, mean Phred below 15, or no exact constant-primer or identifier match. High-quality paired reads were merged using COPE v1.2.5, and each unique nucleotide sequence was defined as a clonotype. MiTCR v1.1 was used to align clonotypes to the IMGT TRBV, TRBD and TRBJ reference segments. The analysis was restricted to V-J combinations with a frequency above 0.0001, which together covered 99.2% of the repertoires. The TCS score was defined as F50 (clonal expansion) divided by E x V (chaos), with BLOSUM62-based TCRdist calculated between CDR3 peptides within each V-J. Welch's t-statistics and random forest reduced fewer than 600 V-J features to 13, which were used in a naive Bayes classifier (R e1071). TCRdb cleaned the public reads at Q25 with fastp, built clones with MiXCR and kept in-frame beta chains. All rows with the same CDR3 protein become a single entry with the most common DNA and genes. The V and J calls were determined by TCRdb, not by the authors. The sample table lists a few hundred thousand distinct CDR3 sequences, approximately 17% of them with a count of one. The ten top clones hold around 17% of the sample.

Ophthalmopathy patients had moderately to severely active disease, with a Clinical Activity Score of 3 or more, a NOSPECS grade of 4 or more, and a disease duration of less than 3 months. The study excluded patients with uncontrolled infections, other autoimmune diseases, pregnancy or lactation. Diagnoses were established on the basis of clinical symptoms, serum thyroxine and TRAb, thyroid ultrasound, and orbital computed tomography. Ficoll-Paque density gradient centrifugation was used to isolate PBMCs from approximately 11 ml of fresh peripheral blood. Total RNA was extracted using Trizol reagent, and RNA quality was assessed on an Agilent 2100 Bioanalyzer.

The sample consisted of blood. Recombination connected TRBV7-6 to TRBJ2-1; the D gene remains uncertain. The source is a woman aged 18-29 years with Graves' ophthalmopathy. CDR3 region: CASSLEQSYNEQFF. The DNA sequence follows: TGTGCCAGCAGCTTAGAACAGAGTTACAATGAGCAGTTCTTC.